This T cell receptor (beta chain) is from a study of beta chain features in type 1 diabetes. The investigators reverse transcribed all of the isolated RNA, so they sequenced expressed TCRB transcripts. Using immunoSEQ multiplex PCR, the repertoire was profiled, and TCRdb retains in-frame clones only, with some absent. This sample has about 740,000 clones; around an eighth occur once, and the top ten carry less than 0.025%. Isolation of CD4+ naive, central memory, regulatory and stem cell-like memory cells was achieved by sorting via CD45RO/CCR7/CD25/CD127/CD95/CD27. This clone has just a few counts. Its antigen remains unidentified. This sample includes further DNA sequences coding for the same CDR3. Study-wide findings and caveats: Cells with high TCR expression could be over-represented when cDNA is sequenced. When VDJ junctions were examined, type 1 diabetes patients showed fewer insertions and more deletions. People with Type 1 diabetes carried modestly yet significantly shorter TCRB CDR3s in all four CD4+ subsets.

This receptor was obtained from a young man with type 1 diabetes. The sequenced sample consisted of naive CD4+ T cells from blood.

The CDR3, as DNA: TGTGCCTGGAGTCCATTCACAGATACGCAGTATTTT. Protein product: CAWSPFTDTQYF. V gene TRBV30 combines with J gene TRBJ2-3; no definite D call. Per germline, CDR1 GTSNPN and CDR2 SVGIG (reference sequence). The CDR3 extends over 12 amino acids. V was shortened by 2 bases and J by 2 bases, with 5 bases between the two germline ends.